This passage covers 13 T cell receptor beta chains from one sample sequenced in a study of blood T cell repertoires in COVID-19. Using immunoSEQ multiplex PCR, the repertoire was profiled, and TCRdb retains in-frame clones only, with some absent. The sample has fewer than 150,000 clones, more than 75% seen once. Specimen: peripheral blood. These receptors were taken from a human donor in a cohort sampled during active COVID-19.

This sequence joins TRBV7-3 and TRBJ2-1; 14 positions match TRBD2. With V trimmed by 5 bases and J by 7 bases, 7 bases remained unmatched. There are 16 residues in the CDR3. Germline V gene sequence: CDR1 SGHTA, CDR2 FQGTGA. The CDR3: CASSLRLAGGLNEQFF. DNA for the CDR3: TGTGCCAGCAGCCTCCGACTAGCGGGAGGGCTAAATGAGCAGTTCTTC.

The CDR3 nucleotides are TGTGCCAGCAGTTTCCCTAGCGGTGGGGGAGAGACCCAGTACTTC. It is translated as CASSFPSGGGETQYF. The rearrangement links TRBV2 to TRBJ2-5, with 7 bases identical to TRBD2. With 5 bases clipped from V and 4 bases from J, the junction kept 10 bases outside the gene matches. CDR3 length: 15 amino acids. Germline V lookup: CDR1 SNHLY, CDR2 FYNNEI.

This clone was found once. The chain has TRBV21-1 and TRBJ2-5; the table's TRBD2 call for D was not verified on the DNA. TRBV21-1 is classified as a pseudogene. There are 14 residues in the CDR3. The CDR3 coding sequence is TGTGCCAGCGCCACTCCGGGGTTCAGGAAGACCCAGTACTTC. Residues: CASATPGFRKTQYF.

As for this clone: A junction boundary mismatches the germline segment, possibly from a read error. V gene TRBV18 combines with J gene TRBJ2-7, with D perhaps matching TRBD1 (5 bases). CDR1 is KGHSH and CDR2 is LQKENI in the germline V gene. CDR3 size: 15 residues. CDR3 DNA: TGTGCCAGCCCACCAGAGTCAGGGCTAGCCTACGAGCAGTACTTC. It specifies CASPPESGLAYEQYF.

The J gene is TRBJ2-3, the V gene TRBV29-1; 10 nucleotides match TRBD2. Trimming at V came to 7 bases and at J to 2 bases, leaving 18 bases not matched to a gene. The CDR3 consists of 18 residues. Germline V gives CDR1 SQVTM, CDR2 ANQGSEA. The chain's CDR3 is CSGEQGGVLAGHTDTQYF. The CDR3 nucleotides read TGCAGCGGGGAACAGGGGGGAGTACTAGCGGGACACACAGATACGCAGTATTTT.

This clone was picked up a small number of times. This chain joins TRBV28 and TRBJ1-1, with 10 bases aligning to TRBD1. Germline loops: CDR1 MDHEN, CDR2 SYDVKM. V shed 4 bases, J shed 5 bases, and the junction held 7 bases outside the gene matches. CDR3 length equals 15 residues. The CDR3, as DNA: TGTGCCAGCAGTTCCCCGGGACAGGGGTATACTGAAGCTTTCTTT. Amino acids: CASSSPGQGYTEAFF.

This clone was seen more than once but under ten times. CDR3 coding DNA: TGCGCCAGCAGGCCCCTAGCGGGAGCTTCCTACGAGCAGTACTTC. This gives the protein CASRPLAGASYEQYF. The chain joins TRBV5-1 to TRBJ2-7, with 10 bases that match TRBD2. The CDR3 runs 15 residues. Germline V gene lookup returns CDR1 SGHRS and CDR2 YFSETQ. Unmatched junction bases numbered 6, after V lost 5 bases and J lost 1 base.

The chain links TRBV5-8 to TRBJ1-3, with D tentatively TRBD1 (6 bases). The CDR3 totals 15 residues. Per germline, CDR1 SGHTS and CDR2 YDEGEE. V dropped 0 bases and J dropped 3 bases, with 10 bases sitting between them. The DNA for the CDR3 is TGTGCCAGCAGCTTGGGGGGGCTATATGGAAACACCATATATTTT. It yields the protein CASSLGGLYGNTIYF.

This chain uses TRBV28 with TRBJ2-7; D is unresolved. The germline V gene encodes CDR1 MDHEN and CDR2 SYDVKM. The CDR3 has 17 residues. The germline V and J ends were trimmed by 1 base and 2 bases, with 18 bases remaining between them. For the CDR3, the DNA is TGTGCCAGCAGTTTATTCAGCGTAGGCGGCTGGGCCTACGAGCAGTACTTC. It translates to CASSLFSVGGWAYEQYF.

This clone has more than one count but fewer than ten. This chain links TRBV19 with TRBJ1-5, with 7 bases matching TRBD1. Trimming removed 7 bases from V and 7 bases from J; junction bases left unmatched: 7. CDR1 and CDR2 from the germline V gene are LNHDA and SQIVND (reference sequence). The CDR3 is 13 residues long. CDR3: CASTVAGGQPQHF. The CDR3 DNA is TGTGCCAGTACAGTGGCAGGGGGACAGCCCCAGCATTTT.

This chain links TRBV6-6 with TRBJ1-1; D call uncertain. Germline lookup yields CDR1 MNHNY and CDR2 SVGAGI (reference sequence). V was shortened by 7 bases and J by 7 bases, with 10 bases between the two germline ends. The CDR3 covers 11 residues. The CDR3 DNA reads as TGTGCCAGCACCCTCACACATGAAGCTTTCTTT. Encoded protein: CASTLTHEAFF.

This chain uses TRBV15 with TRBJ1-1, with no clear D. V was shortened by 6 bases and J by 0 bases, with 17 bases between the two germline ends. The length of the CDR3 is 16 residues. Germline lookup yields CDR1 LNHNV and CDR2 YYDKDF (reference sequence). CDR3: CATRPTAMEMNTEAFF. The CDR3 DNA reads TGTGCCACCAGACCGACGGCCATGGAGATGAACACTGAAGCTTTCTTT. The full variable domain, in which reference TRBV15 and TRBJ1-1 provide the parts outside the CDR3, is DAMVIQNPRYQVTQFGKPVTLSCSQTLNHNVMYWYQQKSSQAPKLLFHYYDKDFNNEADTPDNFQSRRPNTSFCFLDIRSPGLGDTAMYLCATRPTAMEMNTEAFFGQGTRLTVV.

Details on this clone: The same CDR3 can be traced to other DNA sequences in this sample. The CDR3 protein is CASSTPGQSYEQYF. The DNA for the CDR3 is TGTGCCAGCAGTACACCGGGACAATCCTACGAGCAGTACTTC. The chain joins TRBV28 to TRBJ2-7; D is perhaps TRBD1 (6 bases). This CDR3 is built from 14 residues. Looked up from germline, CDR1 is MDHEN and CDR2 is SYDVKM. Trimming took 5 bases from V and 1 from J, leaving 12 bases between them.